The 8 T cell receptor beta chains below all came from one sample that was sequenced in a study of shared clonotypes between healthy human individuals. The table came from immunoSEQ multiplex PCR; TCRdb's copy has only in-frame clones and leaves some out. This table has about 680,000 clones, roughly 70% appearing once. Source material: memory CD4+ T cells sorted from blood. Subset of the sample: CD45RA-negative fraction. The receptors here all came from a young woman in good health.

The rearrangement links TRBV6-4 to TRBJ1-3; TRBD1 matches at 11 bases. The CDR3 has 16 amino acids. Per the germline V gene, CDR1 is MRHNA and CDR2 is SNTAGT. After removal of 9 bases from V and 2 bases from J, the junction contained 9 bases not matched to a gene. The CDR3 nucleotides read TGTGCCAGGACCCTAGAGGGACAGGGGGCTGGAAACACCATATATTTT. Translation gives CARTLEGQGAGNTIYF.

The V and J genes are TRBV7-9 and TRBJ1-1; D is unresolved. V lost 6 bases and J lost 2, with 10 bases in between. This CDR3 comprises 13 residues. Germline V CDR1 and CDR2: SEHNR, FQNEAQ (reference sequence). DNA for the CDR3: TGTGCCAGCAGTCCCGGGCCCAACACTGAAGCTTTCTTT. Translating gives CASSPGPNTEAFF.

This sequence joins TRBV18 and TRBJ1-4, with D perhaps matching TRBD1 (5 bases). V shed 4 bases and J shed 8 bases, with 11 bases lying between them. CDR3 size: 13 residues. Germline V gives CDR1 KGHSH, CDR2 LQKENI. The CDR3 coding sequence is TGTGCCAGCTCACGCGGGGCGGAGGAAAAACTGTTTTTT. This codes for CASSRGAEEKLFF.

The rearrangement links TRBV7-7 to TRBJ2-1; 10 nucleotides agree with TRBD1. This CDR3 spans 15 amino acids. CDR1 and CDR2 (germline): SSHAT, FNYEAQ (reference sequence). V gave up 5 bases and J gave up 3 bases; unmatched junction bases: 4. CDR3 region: CASSTRTGGYNEQFF. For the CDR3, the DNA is TGTGCCAGCAGCACGAGGACAGGGGGCTACAATGAGCAGTTCTTC. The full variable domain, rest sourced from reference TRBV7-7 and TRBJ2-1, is GAGVSQSPRYKVTKRGQDVTLRCDPISSHATLYWYQQALGQGPEFLTYFNYEAQPDKSGLPSDRFSAERPEGSISTLTIQRTEQRDSAMYRCASSTRTGGYNEQFFGPGTRLTVL.

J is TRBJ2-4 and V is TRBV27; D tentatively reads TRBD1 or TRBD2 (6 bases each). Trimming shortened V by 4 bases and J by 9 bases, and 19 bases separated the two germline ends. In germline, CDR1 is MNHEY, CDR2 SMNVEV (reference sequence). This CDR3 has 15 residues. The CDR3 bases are TGTGCCAGCAGTTCTAGTGGGGGGCCCCTAGGCATTCAGTACTTC. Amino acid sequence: CASSSSGGPLGIQYF.

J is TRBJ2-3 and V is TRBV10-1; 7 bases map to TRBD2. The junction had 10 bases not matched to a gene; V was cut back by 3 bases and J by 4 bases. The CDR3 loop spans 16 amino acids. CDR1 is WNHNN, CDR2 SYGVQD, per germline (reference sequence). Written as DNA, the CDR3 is TGCGCCAGCAGTGACGGACCGGGAGGAGGCGCAGATACGCAGTATTTT. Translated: CASSDGPGGGADTQYF.

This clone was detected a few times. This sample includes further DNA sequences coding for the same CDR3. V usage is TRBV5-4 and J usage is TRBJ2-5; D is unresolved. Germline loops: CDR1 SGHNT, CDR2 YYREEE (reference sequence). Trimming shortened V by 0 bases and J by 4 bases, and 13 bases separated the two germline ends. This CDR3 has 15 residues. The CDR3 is CASSLGAGPGETQYF. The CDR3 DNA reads TGTGCCAGCAGCTTGGGGGCAGGCCCCGGAGAGACCCAGTACTTC.

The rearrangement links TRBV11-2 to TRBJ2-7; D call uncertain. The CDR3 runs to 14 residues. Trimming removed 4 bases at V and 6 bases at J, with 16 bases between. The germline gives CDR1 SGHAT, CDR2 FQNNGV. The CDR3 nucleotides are TGTGCCAGCAGCTCAACCTGGTACGAGAGCGAGCAGTACTTC. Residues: CASSSTWYESEQYF.